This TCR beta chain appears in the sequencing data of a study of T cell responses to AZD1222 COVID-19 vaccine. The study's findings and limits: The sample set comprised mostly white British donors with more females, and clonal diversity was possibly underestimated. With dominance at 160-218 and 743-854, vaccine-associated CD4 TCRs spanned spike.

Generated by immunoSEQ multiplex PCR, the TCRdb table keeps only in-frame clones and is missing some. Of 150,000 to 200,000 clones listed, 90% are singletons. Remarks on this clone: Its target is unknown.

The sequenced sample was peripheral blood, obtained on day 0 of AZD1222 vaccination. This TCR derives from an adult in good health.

CDR3 region: CASSERTAKNIQYF. CDR3 coding DNA: TGTGCCAGCAGTGAAAGGACGGCCAAAAACATTCAGTACTTC. V is TRBV2 and J is TRBJ2-4; unclear D gene. CDR3 length: 14 residues. CDR1 SNHLY and CDR2 FYNNEI come from the germline V gene. The V and J ends lost 2 bases and 1 base respectively, with 6 bases between them.